The entry below gives a single TCR beta chain sequence along with its context. Its specificity is unknown. Generated by immunoSEQ multiplex PCR, the TCRdb table keeps only in-frame clones and is missing some. The sample comprises 25,000 to 35,000 clones, about 79% of which are singletons, and roughly 18% rests with the top ten. The data belong to a study of graft-versus-host responses after intestinal transplantation. Study details: All recipients got anti-thymocyte globulin induction, then tacrolimus and steroids for approximately 3 years.

The germline V gene has CDR1 SEHNR and CDR2 FQNEAQ (reference sequence). The germline V and J ends were trimmed by 6 bases and 3 bases, with 11 bases remaining between them. The CDR3 contains 14 residues. Whole-study findings and limits: Early post-transplant HvG declines tracked with peak circulating GvH clone levels. GvH clones were found in recipient marrow; some appeared first in ileum or blood.

This sample comprised unstimulated CD8+ T cells sorted from spleen or lymph node cells, obtained before intestinal transplant. The sequence derives from a human donor who received an intestinal transplant. The chain uses TRBV7-9 and TRBJ1-4; D perhaps matches TRBD1 (6 bases). Here the CDR3 DNA reads TGTGCCAGCAGGTCAGGGGCCTCTAATGAAAAACTGTTTTTT. Translation: CASRSGASNEKLFF.